This T cell receptor (beta chain) was recovered during a study of cytotoxic CD8 clonotypes in ibrutinib-treated CLL. Clones were read by immunoSEQ multiplex PCR, and TCRdb kept only the in-frame ones, dropping some. The table includes about 130,000 clones, around four fifths detected once. From germline, CDR1 is SGDLS and CDR2 YYNGEE. The CDR3 sequence is 13 residues long. The V and J ends lost 4 bases and 4 bases respectively, with 11 bases between them. The receptor comes from a human donor with chronic lymphocytic leukemia. The rearrangement links TRBV9 to TRBJ1-1; possible D gene TRBD1, 6 bases. The sample here was PBMCs, taken after 24 months of ibrutinib treatment. In DNA form, the CDR3 reads TGTGCCAGCAGCAGACAAGGGGGCACTGAAGCTTTCTTT. It encodes CASSRQGGTEAFF.